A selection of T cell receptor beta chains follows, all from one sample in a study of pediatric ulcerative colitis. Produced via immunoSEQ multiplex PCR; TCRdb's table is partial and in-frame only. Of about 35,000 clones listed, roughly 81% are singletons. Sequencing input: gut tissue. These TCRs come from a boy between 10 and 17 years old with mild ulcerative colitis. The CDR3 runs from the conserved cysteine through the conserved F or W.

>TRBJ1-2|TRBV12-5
CASGLGTGLYGYTF
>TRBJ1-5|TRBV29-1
CSVQGASNQPQHF
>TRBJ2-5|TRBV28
CASSRREGTGSLETQYF
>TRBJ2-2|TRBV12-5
CASAYTGELFF
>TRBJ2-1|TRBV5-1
CASRATGGPSYNEQFF
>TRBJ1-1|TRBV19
CASGRTGGNTEAFF
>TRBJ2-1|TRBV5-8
CASSLVGGRSYNEQFF
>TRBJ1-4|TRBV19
CASCSLTDPRKLFF
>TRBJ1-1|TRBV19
CASSILGAPNTEAFF
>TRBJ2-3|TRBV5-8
CASSFAGTQYF
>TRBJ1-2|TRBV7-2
CASSLQGANYGYTF
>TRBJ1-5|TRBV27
CASASGSGQPQHF
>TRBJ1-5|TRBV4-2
CASSQEGGGLGQPQHF
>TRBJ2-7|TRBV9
CASSPSGAPRIGEQYF
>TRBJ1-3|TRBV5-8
CASSRHQAVGTIYF
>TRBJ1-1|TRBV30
CAGTWTRGEAFF
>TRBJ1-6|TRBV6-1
CASSRGQGTTSPLHF
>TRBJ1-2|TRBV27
CASSPHYRNYGYTF
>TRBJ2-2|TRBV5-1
CASSLDPAGELFF
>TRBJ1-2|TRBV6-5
CASSYGDGRIYGYTF
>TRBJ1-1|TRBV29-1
CSVGRLMNTEAFF
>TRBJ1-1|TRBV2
CASSEVPGVNTEAFF
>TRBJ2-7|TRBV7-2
CASSPAGGPYEQYF
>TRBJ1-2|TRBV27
CASRSYYGYTF
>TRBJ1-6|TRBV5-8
CASSFSDRGNSPLHF
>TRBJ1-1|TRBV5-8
CATGQHEAFF
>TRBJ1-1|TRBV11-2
CASSEFRTRAENTEAFF
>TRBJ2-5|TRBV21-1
CASSMRQGGPRGNKETQYF
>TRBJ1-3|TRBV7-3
CASSLQGSPGNTIYF
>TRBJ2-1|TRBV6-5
CASSYRGNEQFF
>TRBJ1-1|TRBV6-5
CASSYSRDRTEAFF
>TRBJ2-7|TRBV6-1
CASSEFRKLRAQKKTSTNYHEQYF
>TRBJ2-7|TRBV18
CASSEGGTYEQYF
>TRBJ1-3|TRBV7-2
CASSNMRGSGNTIYF
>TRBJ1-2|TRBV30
CACDWSRVSANYGYTF
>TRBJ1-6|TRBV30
CAWSVGWSPLHF
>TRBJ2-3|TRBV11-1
CASSLEGGARWADTQYF
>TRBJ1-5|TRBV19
CATRGSNQPQHF
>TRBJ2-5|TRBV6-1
CASSELAGGHETQYF
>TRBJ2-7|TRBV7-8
CASSVNRDSGEQYF
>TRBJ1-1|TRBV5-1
CASSLQTGNTEAFF
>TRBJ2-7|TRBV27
CASSFARNYEQYF
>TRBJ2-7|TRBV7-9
CASSPTGWETGYEQYF
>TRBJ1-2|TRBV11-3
CASSRDHRDYGYTF
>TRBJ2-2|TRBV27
CASSLIGLHGELFF
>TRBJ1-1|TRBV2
CASSDEINTEAFF
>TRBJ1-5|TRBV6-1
CASTVQIWDQPQHF
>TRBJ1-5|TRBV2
CASSDGQGNQPQHF
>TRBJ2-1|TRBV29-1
CSVGRGGLNEQFF
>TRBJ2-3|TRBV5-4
CASSREPGDTQYF
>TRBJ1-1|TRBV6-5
CASHRGEFAEAFF
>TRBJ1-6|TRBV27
CASSLAQVHNSPLHF
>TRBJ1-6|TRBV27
CASSLRGKGSPLHF
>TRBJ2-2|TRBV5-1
CASSWGVDTGELFF
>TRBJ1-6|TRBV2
CASSERQVNSPLHF
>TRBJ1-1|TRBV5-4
CASSFIGWDTEAFF
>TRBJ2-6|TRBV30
CAWRRVGGANVLTF